Listed below are T cell receptor beta chains from one sample, sequenced in a study of blood T cell repertoires in COVID-19. Some clones are missing from TCRdb's copy, which holds only in-frame ones; the method was immunoSEQ multiplex PCR. Here the sample spans around 270,000 clones, around 87% being singletons. Sequencing input: peripheral blood. Receptor source: a woman aged 45-65 years with acute or convalescent COVID-19. CDR3s include the opening cysteine and the closing phenylalanine or tryptophan. A D gene is named only where the DNA matches it firmly. For some rows the clone size is stated as once, few or many, or as a class when expanded; others skip it.

J gene: TRBJ1-1; V gene: TRBV28; D gene: .; clone size: .; CDR3 protein: CASSYGTRGAFF; CDR3 DNA: TGTGCCAGCAGCTATGGGACTCGGGGGGCTTTCTTT
J gene: TRBJ2-3; V gene: TRBV5-1; D gene: TRBD2; clone size: .; CDR3 protein: CASSPGLDRYTQYF; CDR3 DNA: TGCGCCAGCAGCCCTGGACTAGATAGGTATACGCAGTATTTT
J gene: TRBJ2-3; V gene: TRBV4-1; D gene: .; clone size: .; CDR3 protein: CASSQSIGRSTDTQYF; CDR3 DNA: TGCGCCAGCAGCCAATCGATAGGGAGAAGCACAGATACGCAGTATTTT
J gene: TRBJ2-7; V gene: TRBV28; D gene: .; clone size: .; CDR3 protein: CASINSGMGRYEQYF; CDR3 DNA: TGTGCCAGCATTAATTCCGGGATGGGAAGGTACGAGCAGTACTTC
J gene: TRBJ2-3; V gene: TRBV27; D gene: TRBD2; clone size: .; CDR3 protein: CASSLILAGGPTDTQYF; CDR3 DNA: TGTGCCAGCAGTCTCATACTAGCGGGAGGGCCTACAGATACGCAGTATTTT
J gene: TRBJ1-5; V gene: TRBV10-3; D gene: .; clone size: .; CDR3 protein: CAISDETGYQPQHF; CDR3 DNA: TGTGCCATCAGTGATGAAACAGGATATCAGCCCCAGCATTTT
J gene: TRBJ2-7; V gene: TRBV6-5; D gene: TRBD2; clone size: once; CDR3 protein: CASSLEGTSGYEQYF; CDR3 DNA: TGTGCCAGCAGTTTAGAAGGGACTAGCGGCTACGAGCAGTACTTC
J gene: TRBJ1-2; V gene: TRBV18; D gene: .; clone size: .; CDR3 protein: CASSPISDYGYTF; CDR3 DNA: TGTGCCAGCTCACCGATCTCAGACTATGGCTACACCTTC
J gene: TRBJ2-5; V gene: TRBV4-1; D gene: TRBD2; clone size: .; CDR3 protein: CASSQGVAGETRETQYF; CDR3 DNA: TGCGCCAGCAGCCAAGGAGTAGCGGGAGAGACTCGAGAGACCCAGTACTTC
J gene: TRBJ2-2; V gene: TRBV5-4; D gene: .; clone size: .; CDR3 protein: CASSPGNLIANTGELFF; CDR3 DNA: TGTGCCAGCAGCCCCGGGAACTTAATCGCGAACACCGGGGAGCTGTTTTTT
J gene: TRBJ2-2; V gene: TRBV27; D gene: TRBD1; clone size: .; CDR3 protein: CASSPRDRGGTGELFF; CDR3 DNA: TGTGCCAGCAGTCCCCGGGACAGGGGAGGCACCGGGGAGCTGTTTTTT